This T cell receptor beta chain comes out of a study of blood T cell repertoires in COVID-19. Profiling relied on immunoSEQ multiplex PCR, and the TCRdb table lists in-frame clones only, not all of them. Seen here are about 480,000 clones, around nine tenths observed once, and the top ten hold 1.5% to 2%. The CDR3 spans 12 residues. The germline V gene encodes CDR1 LNHDA and CDR2 SQIVND (reference sequence). V lost 10 bases and J 3 bases, leaving 13 bases between the germline ends. The sequenced material came from PBMCs or T cells enriched from blood (not recorded which). The TCR sequence derives from a woman aged 40 to 50 who had recovered from COVID-19. The rearrangement links TRBV19 to TRBJ2-7; possible D gene TRBD1, 5 bases. The CDR3 sequence is CATSTDFYEQYF. Here the CDR3 DNA reads TGTGCCACTTCGACAGACTTCTACGAGCAGTACTTC.